This T cell receptor (beta chain) was sequenced during a study of blood T cell repertoires in COVID-19. Profiled with immunoSEQ multiplex PCR; TCRdb holds only in-frame clones, not every one. The repertoire consists of fewer than 200,000 clones, with more than 75% occurring once and the leading ten covering roughly 0.9%. V was pared by 1 base and J by 7 bases, with 11 bases between. CDR1 and CDR2 from the germline V gene are LGHDT and YNNKEL (reference sequence). The CDR3 consists of 14 residues. The sequencing sample was made of peripheral blood. The chain joins TRBV3-1 (or the pseudogene TRBV3-2) to TRBJ1-5; maybe TRBD1 (5 bases). The sequence was obtained from a woman aged 18-35 years who had recovered from COVID-19. CDR3 nucleotides: TGTGCCAGCAGCCAAGCAGGGATTCAACAGCCCCAGCATTTT. Translation: CASSQAGIQQPQHF.